This record covers a single TCR beta chain. This sample was included in a study of T cell responses to AZD1222 COVID-19 vaccine. The CDR3 runs 14 residues. Germline V gene data show CDR1 as LGHDT and CDR2 as YNNKEL (reference sequence). The junction had 4 bases not matched to a gene; V was cut back by 3 bases and J by 4 bases. The data were produced by immunoSEQ multiplex PCR, yet TCRdb's version contains in-frame clones alone and is incomplete. The repertoire has about 140,000 clones, roughly 90% of them found once; the top ten carry 2.5% to 3%. This receptor was obtained from an adult in good health. The sample was peripheral blood, taken on day 0 of AZD1222 vaccination. The chain links TRBV3-1 (or the pseudogene TRBV3-2) to TRBJ1-1, with TRBD1 identical over 8 bases. This CDR3 reads CASSHGDRGTEAFF. The CDR3 DNA is TGTGCCAGCAGCCATGGCGACAGGGGCACTGAAGCTTTCTTT.